This T cell receptor beta chain was documented in a study of blood T cell repertoires in COVID-19. Study-level information: Donors in the United States, Italy and Spain gave samples during acute or convalescent COVID-19. T cells, B-cell-depleted T cells, or PBMCs provided the cDNA or gDNA that served as material.

CDR3 size: 15 residues. V lost 1 base to trimming and J lost 6 bases; unmatched junction nucleotides: 7. Germline V gives CDR1 LGHDT, CDR2 YNNKEL (reference sequence). Individuals aged about 18 to 90 years were recruited from approximately 24 US areas. Before they entered the study, exposed participants had met a COVID-19 case within 2 weeks. A single count supports this clone. This table comes from immunoSEQ multiplex PCR, and its TCRdb copy is limited to in-frame clones, with some not included. This sample carries about 280,000 clones, approximately 80% of them seen once, and the ten largest clones take approximately 5%.

The origin of this receptor is a man aged 35-49 years who had been exposed to COVID-19. The sequenced sample was PBMCs or T cells enriched from blood (not recorded which). This chain links TRBV3-1 (or the pseudogene TRBV3-2) with TRBJ2-3; 7 nucleotides line up with TRBD2. CDR3 nucleotides: TGTGCCAGCAGCCAAGTGGGAGGGCCCCGGGATACGCAGTATTTT. Its protein product is CASSQVGGPRDTQYF.